The 6 T cell receptor beta chains below all came from one sample that was sequenced in a study of T cells in Graves' hyperthyroidism and ophthalmopathy. Regions amplified from RNA transcripts were the TCR beta CDR3 regions. The HTBI primer set drove a first-round RT-PCR of the TCR CDR3. TCRdb redid the calling of the multiplex PCR reads with MiXCR, one entry per CDR3 protein. The repertoire holds 500,000 to 750,000 distinct CDR3 sequences, with approximately 14% as singletons. The sequenced sample was blood. The receptors stem from a young woman with Graves' hyperthyroidism.

At least ten counts were recorded for this clonotype. The chain combines TRBV28 with TRBJ1-5; 10 bases are shared with TRBD1. The CDR3 is 15 residues long. Per the germline V gene, CDR1 is MDHEN and CDR2 is SYDVKM. J lost 7 bases, V lost 6 bases, and 9 bases had no gene match. The CDR3 coding sequence is TGTGCCAGCAGCCCCAGGACAGGGGGAGGCCAGCCCCAGCATTTT. Translating gives CASSPRTGGGQPQHF.

This clonotype was detected a few times. The genes are TRBV19 and TRBJ1-1; D is perhaps TRBD1 (5 bases). The CDR3 extends over 16 amino acids. In germline, CDR1 is LNHDA, CDR2 SQIVND (reference sequence). Trimming pared 5 bases from V and 3 bases from J, leaving 19 bases between. CDR3 protein: CASSVSPGVSDTEAFF. The CDR3 DNA reads TGTGCCAGTAGTGTAAGTCCGGGGGTTTCGGACACTGAAGCTTTCTTT. Full variable domain (outside the CDR3, taken from reference TRBV19 and TRBJ1-1): DGGITQSPKYLFRKEGQNVTLSCEQNLNHDAMYWYRQDPGQGLRLIYYSQIVNDFQKGDIAEGYSVSREKKESFPLTVTSAQKNPTAFYLCASSVSPGVSDTEAFFGQGTRLTVV.

This clonotype was recorded a few times. The chain employs TRBV6-2 or TRBV6-3 and TRBJ1-1; TRBD1 is a possible D gene (5 bases). This CDR3 has 15 amino acids. Trimming left V 3 bases short and J 4 bases short, with 15 bases between. Germline assignment: CDR1 MNHEY and CDR2 SVGEGT. CDR3 in amino acids: CASSYSPFGGTEAFF. The CDR3 DNA follows: TGTGCCAGCAGTTATAGTCCGTTTGGGGGCACTGAAGCTTTCTTT.

J is TRBJ2-7 and V is TRBV28; 7 nucleotides match TRBD2. With 8 bases clipped from V and 2 bases from J, the junction kept 27 bases outside the gene matches. This CDR3 comprises 20 residues. The germline V gene has CDR1 MDHEN and CDR2 SYDVKM. This CDR3 is CASVTSLGDSSGAGAYEQYF. The CDR3 nucleotides read TGTGCCAGCGTCACCTCCCTAGGGGACTCTAGCGGTGCTGGGGCCTACGAGCAGTACTTC.

This clonotype has just a few counts. The chain has TRBV28 and TRBJ2-7; 9 positions agree with TRBD1. The CDR3 runs to 14 residues. The germline gives CDR1 MDHEN, CDR2 SYDVKM. The ends lost 5 bases at V and 3 bases at J; junction bases unmatched: 5. The CDR3 loop reads CASSRDRGFYEQYF. The CDR3 DNA follows: TGTGCCAGCAGTCGCGACAGGGGGTTCTACGAGCAGTACTTC.

In regard to this clonotype: This may be a read error, as it is one base from a much larger clone. The genes are TRBV24-1 and TRBJ2-1; 12 bases are a match to TRBD2. Germline CDR1 and CDR2: KGHDR and SFDVKD. CDR3 length equals 16 residues. Trimming at V came to 4 bases and at J to 7 bases, leaving 7 bases not matched to a gene. The CDR3 is CATSDAWTSGTNEQFF. The CDR3 DNA sequence: TGTGCCACCAGTGACGCCTGGACTAGCGGGACGAATGAGCAGTTCTTC.